This entry lists 19 T cell receptor beta chains sequenced from one sample in a study of T cells in Graves' hyperthyroidism and ophthalmopathy (dated by TCRdb to the late 2010s). Preparation of the library involved multiplex PCR. The listed sequencing device is Illumina HiSeq 2000. The TCR beta CDR3 regions were amplified from RNA transcripts. For the first round of RT-PCR on the TCR CDR3, the HTBI primer set was used together with the Qiagen OneStep RT-PCR kit. TCRdb itself trimmed the public reads at Q25 with fastp, ran MiXCR and retained productive beta chains. Every distinct CDR3 protein forms one entry, paired with its most common genes and DNA. The sample includes around 300,000 distinct CDR3 sequences, with around 14% observed a single time. Clones ranked in the top ten supply 20% to 25% of the sample. Sequencing was done on a sample of blood. Every receptor here comes from a woman aged 30 to 39 with Graves' hyperthyroidism.

This clonotype was found a few times. This chain links TRBV6-1 with TRBJ2-2; D is undetermined. This CDR3 contains 13 residues. Trimming stripped 6 bases from V and 3 bases from J, with 8 bases between. Germline V gene sequence: CDR1 MNHNS, CDR2 SASEGT. The CDR3, as DNA: TGTGCCAGCAGCCCCCAAGACACCGGGGAGCTGTTTTTT. Protein sequence: CASSPQDTGELFF.

This clonotype has only a few counts. This chain connects TRBV3-1 to TRBJ2-3; D unresolved. V gave up 3 bases and J gave up 7 bases, with 11 bases separating them. The CDR3 consists of 13 residues. Per the germline V gene, CDR1 is LGHDT and CDR2 is YNNKEL (reference sequence). CDR3: CASSQWQVNTQYF. CDR3 in DNA: TGTGCCAGCAGCCAGTGGCAGGTGAATACGCAGTATTTT.

This rearrangement joins TRBV19 to TRBJ1-6, with D possibly being TRBD1 (5 bases). The CDR3 is made up of 17 amino acids. The germline CDR1 and CDR2 sequences are LNHDA and SQIVND (reference sequence). V lost 3 bases and J 7 bases, leaving 19 bases between the germline ends. CDR3 sequence reads: CASSIRHPGRENSPLHF. As DNA, the CDR3 is TGTGCCAGTAGTATCCGCCACCCAGGGCGAGAAAATTCACCCCTCCACTTT. The whole variable domain, remainder taken from reference TRBV19 and TRBJ1-6, is DGGITQSPKYLFRKEGQNVTLSCEQNLNHDAMYWYRQDPGQGLRLIYYSQIVNDFQKGDIAEGYSVSREKKESFPLTVTSAQKNPTAFYLCASSIRHPGRENSPLHFGNGTRLTVT.

The table lists this clonotype with many counts. V and J are TRBV27 and TRBJ2-1, with D possibly matching TRBD1 (7 bases). With 7 bases removed from V and 7 bases from J, the gap between germline ends came to 17 bases. The CDR3 is made up of 14 amino acids. Per germline, CDR1 MNHEY and CDR2 SMNVEV (reference sequence). CDR3: CASKPEGASNEQFF. The CDR3 DNA reads TGTGCCAGCAAACCGGAGGGGGCCTCTAATGAGCAGTTCTTC.

The chain employs TRBV11-2 and TRBJ2-3, with D tentatively TRBD2 (5 bases). The CDR3 is 16 amino acids. Germline assignment: CDR1 SGHAT and CDR2 FQNNGV. V lost 2 bases, J lost 0 bases, and 12 bases lay in between. CDR3 loop: CASSLPPGMSTDTQYF. In DNA form, the CDR3 reads TGTGCCAGCAGCTTACCCCCGGGGATGAGCACAGATACGCAGTATTTT.

This clonotype was detected ten times or more. The chain employs TRBV28 and TRBJ2-1, with 10 nucleotides matching TRBD2. Per the germline V gene, CDR1 is MDHEN and CDR2 is SYDVKM. CDR3 length equals 16 residues. After removal of 4 bases from V and 3 bases from J, the junction contained 6 bases not matched to a gene. Here the CDR3 reads CASSSQTSGLYNEQFF. The DNA of the CDR3 is TGTGCCAGCAGTTCCCAGACTAGCGGGCTCTACAATGAGCAGTTCTTC.

This sequence joins TRBV7-9 and TRBJ2-3, with TRBD2 matching over 7 bases. The germline CDR1 and CDR2 sequences are SEHNR and FQNEAQ (reference sequence). The CDR3 has 17 residues. Trimming cost V 4 bases and J 6 bases; bases outside gene matches: 16. The CDR3 region is CASSSGGSGRLSDTQYF. CDR3 nucleotides: TGTGCCAGCAGCTCCGGGGGGAGTGGGCGTCTCTCCGATACGCAGTATTTT.

This clonotype has a handful of counts. The CDR3 sequence is CSVGPAGITYNSPLHF. CDR3 DNA sequence: TGCAGCGTTGGGCCCGCGGGGATCACCTATAATTCACCCCTCCACTTT. The chain employs TRBV29-1 and TRBJ1-6; D is unclear. Trimming removed 4 bases at V and 2 bases at J, with 15 bases between. CDR1 SQVTM and CDR2 ANQGSEA come from the germline V gene. CDR3 length: 16 residues.

This clonotype was detected ten times or more. The chain recombines TRBV6-2 or TRBV6-3 with TRBJ2-2; D is possibly TRBD1 (6 bases). The CDR3 runs to 14 residues. The germline gives CDR1 MNHEY, CDR2 SVGEGT. Trimming pared 6 bases from V and 1 base from J, leaving 9 bases between. The CDR3 DNA sequence: TGTGCCAGCAGGAAGACAGGGAACACCGGGGAGCTGTTTTTT. Its translation is CASRKTGNTGELFF.

The chain employs TRBV24-1 and TRBJ2-5, with D perhaps TRBD2 (7 bases). Germline loops: CDR1 KGHDR, CDR2 SFDVKD. The CDR3 length is 13 residues. The V end was cut by 4 bases, the J end by 4 bases, with 9 bases between. DNA for the CDR3: TGTGCCACCAGTGACGGGGGGCGAGAGACCCAGTACTTC. Amino acids: CATSDGGRETQYF.

This clonotype has ten or more counts. This chain uses TRBV11-2 with TRBJ2-7, with 7 bases matching TRBD1. Germline V gene lookup returns CDR1 SGHAT and CDR2 FQNNGV. Unmatched junction bases numbered 9, after V lost 4 bases and J lost 3 bases. The CDR3 consists of 15 residues. CDR3 nucleotide sequence: TGTGCCAGCAGCTCAAAGCCCGGGACAGACTACGAGCAGTACTTC. This codes for CASSSKPGTDYEQYF.

This chain connects TRBV20-1 to TRBJ2-1; 11 nucleotides align to TRBD2. V was pared by 6 bases and J by 6 bases, with 7 bases of the junction left unmatched. The CDR3 contains 14 residues. The germline V gene encodes CDR1 DFQATT and CDR2 SNEGSKA (reference sequence). CDR3 loop: CSAPLLAGGNEQFF. The CDR3 DNA follows: TGCAGTGCGCCTCTCCTAGCGGGAGGCAATGAGCAGTTCTTC.

This clonotype was observed many times. The chain couples TRBV6-1 to TRBJ2-7; a weak D match, TRBD1 (6 bases). CDR3 size: 18 residues. Germline V gives CDR1 MNHNS, CDR2 SASEGT. V was clipped by 3 bases and J by 4 bases, with 25 bases between them. The CDR3: CASSESSLQGSPRYEQYF. As DNA, the CDR3 is TGTGCCAGCAGTGAGTCATCGTTACAGGGCAGCCCCCGTTACGAGCAGTACTTC.

CDR3 coding DNA: TGTGCCAGCAGTACAGCCCCCTACGAGCAGTACTTC. It codes for CASSTAPYEQYF. V and J are TRBV28 and TRBJ2-7; D remains unclear. Trimming took off 5 bases at V and 2 bases at J, with 7 bases between the two ends. This CDR3 region has 12 residues. Germline V gene data show CDR1 as MDHEN and CDR2 as SYDVKM.

This clonotype showed up many times. The chain links TRBV6-5 to TRBJ1-1; no clear D. The CDR3 runs 14 residues. Trimming removed 0 bases from V and 6 bases from J, with 11 bases in between. Germline CDR1 reads MNHEY; CDR2 reads SVGAGI. CDR3 sequence: CASSYSGRPPEAFF. CDR3 DNA: TGTGCCAGCAGTTACTCGGGCCGACCGCCTGAAGCTTTCTTT.

The chain combines TRBV9 with TRBJ2-2; 10 bases map to TRBD2. Per the germline V gene, CDR1 is SGDLS and CDR2 is YYNGEE. The V segment lost 0 bases and the J segment 7 bases; nucleotides outside the gene matches: 6. The length of the CDR3 is 16 residues. The CDR3 loop reads CASSVALAGEVGELFF. CDR3 nucleotide sequence: TGTGCCAGCAGCGTAGCCCTAGCGGGAGAAGTCGGGGAGCTGTTTTTT.

This clonotype was recorded many times. The chain is built from TRBV5-1 and TRBJ2-3; 7 nucleotides agree with TRBD1. The CDR3 runs to 16 residues. The germline V gene encodes CDR1 SGHRS and CDR2 YFSETQ. V was clipped by 4 bases and J by 5 bases; unmatched bases: 13. CDR3 in DNA: TGCGCCAGCAGCATGCGACAGGGCGAGATGGGAGATACGCAGTATTTT. It codes for CASSMRQGEMGDTQYF. Together with reference TRBV5-1 and TRBJ2-3, the CDR3 gives the full variable domain: KAGVTQTPRYLIKTRGQQVTLSCSPISGHRSVSWYQQTPGQGLQFLFEYFSETQRNKGNFPGRFSGRQFSNSRSEMNVSTLELGDSALYLCASSMRQGEMGDTQYFGPGTRLTVL.

This clonotype came up many times. The chain is built from TRBV2 and TRBJ1-4; perhaps TRBD1 as D (6 bases). The germline V gene has CDR1 SNHLY and CDR2 FYNNEI. The CDR3 is made up of 14 amino acids. V dropped 8 bases and J dropped 8 bases, with 18 bases sitting between them. The CDR3 DNA reads as TGTGCCAGCTTAGATTGGAAGGGGGGAGAAAAACTGTTTTTT. This gives the protein CASLDWKGGEKLFF.

The table lists this clonotype with many counts. J is TRBJ2-1 and V is TRBV30, with 10 bases that match TRBD2. The V segment lost 3 bases and the J segment 1 base; nucleotides outside the gene matches: 15. Germline CDR1 is GTSNPN and CDR2 is SVGIG (reference sequence). CDR3 length: 19 amino acids. CDR3 region: CAWRWGSGRTSVSYNEQFF. CDR3 bases: TGTGCCTGGAGGTGGGGTAGCGGGAGGACGTCCGTATCCTACAATGAGCAGTTCTTC.